A selection of T cell receptor beta chains follows, all from one sample in a study of Ad26.COV2.S vaccination and SARS-CoV-2 variants. Repertoires were generated with immunoSEQ multiplex PCR, while TCRdb's copy carries only in-frame clones and drops some. This table has roughly 400,000 clones, about 88% appearing once. The specimen comprised peripheral blood, sampled in a trial of Ad26.COV2.S vaccine versus placebo. The receptors stem from a person aged 18-65 years who received the Ad26.COV2.S COVID-19 vaccine or a placebo. Both conserved end residues are trimmed from each CDR3.

v_gene,CDR3aa
TRBV5-4,ASSLTGGYEQY
TRBV2,ASSEGLAGAGETQY
TRBV4-2,ASRQAGDTGELF
TRBV3-1/TRBV3-2,ASSQGSYEQY
TRBV27,ASSLGRGWTEAF
TRBV3-1/TRBV3-2,ASSHTDRVETQY
TRBV3-1/TRBV3-2,ASSQQPGLAGH
TRBV5-6,ASSLAGGSYNSPLH
TRBV3-1/TRBV3-2,ASSTVYGLAGYEQY
TRBV6-5,ASSWDPQTQETQY
TRBV6-5,ASRPGTANSPLH
TRBV7-9,ASSFPGAPETQY
TRBV7-6,ASSPFENTEAF
TRBV27,ATTRDSNQPQH
TRBV18,ASSPRQQPSGEWPQH
TRBV15,ATSLRGFGETQY
TRBV28,ASSLSGVRGYT
TRBV10-1,ASSEGGKAGLGETQY
TRBV6-4,ASSEKGNTDTQY
TRBV5-1,ASSKLAGALSTDTQY
TRBV5-4,ASSNGQAGVGELF
TRBV6-2/TRBV6-3,ASSDRDYEQY
TRBV7-8,ASSLVRGETQY
TRBV19,ASSGLAGGPGTGELF
TRBV29-1,SVGRAGTYEQY
TRBV9,ASTPFEDNEQF
TRBV6-6,ASSPIKRDSYEQY
TRBV3-1/TRBV3-2,ASSQSSGRRLGYT
TRBV28,ASRWDRGRYEQY
TRBV5-1,ASSLLQENTEAF
TRBV6-5,ASSYPGGNTEAF
TRBV4-2,ASSQKFGDSTYEQY
TRBV28,ASSVAGQGDYGYT
TRBV6-5,ASSLWNNEQF
TRBV29-1,SVLGTGGNEQF
TRBV3-1/TRBV3-2,ASSQDYGGGTEAF
TRBV3-1/TRBV3-2,ASSPGTSGAPLH
TRBV28,ASSPRTGGGGYT
TRBV10-3,AISEPRSRGTGELF
TRBV5-4,ANNAGDPRDIQY
TRBV4-2,ASSQGIEGGDIQY
TRBV11-3,ASSFRDRGTGELF
TRBV9,ASSVLAGENEQF
TRBV15,ATSREWNEQF
TRBV5-1,ASSIDGPGTGELF
TRBV9,ASSLTSGRFAGELF
TRBV18,ASSPGQKYEQY
TRBV5-8,ASSTPMGQRNEQY
TRBV5-3,ARSLVREVYNSPLH
TRBV9,ASSVGSGGAGELF
TRBV7-9,ASSLAIGEQY
TRBV15,ATSTRQGQGTEAF
TRBV6-1,ASSEAPGGTDTQY
TRBV18,ASSPGTSPN
TRBV5-4,ASTPRGGTDTQY
TRBV24-1,ATSVRTGPETQY